This record concerns one T cell receptor beta chain sequence. The antigen is not known. At one end the junction does not follow the germline gene, possibly because of a read error. Assay: immunoSEQ multiplex PCR; the TCRdb copy retains only in-frame clones and omits some. Among 50,000 or so clones listed, around nine tenths were seen once. The CDR3 totals 14 residues. The germline V gene has CDR1 ENHRY and CDR2 SYGVKD. The data stem from a study of radiotherapy plus CTLA-4 blockade in lung cancer. Overall study: Overall, around 20% of patients showed an objective response, while approximately 28% attained disease control.

Study observations and caveats: Radiotherapy with ipilimumab was followed by blood expansion of tumor-derived clones. Response, reportedly, was best predicted by interferon-beta along with early blood T cell clone dynamics.

The source is a human donor with non-small cell lung cancer whose response to radiotherapy plus ipilimumab could not be evaluated. This specimen consisted of peripheral blood, obtained from a patient treated with radiotherapy plus ipilimumab. V and J are TRBV10-3 and TRBJ2-7, with 10 bases matching TRBD1. The CDR3 sequence is CAISESTGGWEQYF. The DNA for the CDR3 is TGTGCCATCAGCGAGTCGACAGGGGGCTGGGAGCAGTACTTC.